This T cell receptor (beta chain) is drawn from a study of blood T cell repertoires in COVID-19. Study-level background: Acute and convalescent COVID-19 specimens originated in the United States, Italy and Spain.

Some clones are missing from TCRdb's copy, which holds only in-frame ones; the method was immunoSEQ multiplex PCR. The table includes approximately 70,000 clones, about 85% detected once. CDR3 length: 13 residues. In germline, CDR1 is MDHEN, CDR2 SYDVKM. Trimming pared 3 bases from V and 1 base from J, leaving 4 bases between. V and J are TRBV28 and TRBJ1-5; the D is unclear. This TCR came from a woman over 75 with active or convalescent COVID-19. Sequencing was done on a sample of peripheral blood. Here the CDR3 reads CASSFLSNQPQHF. Written as DNA, the CDR3 is TGTGCCAGCAGTTTTTTAAGCAATCAGCCCCAGCATTTT.